These 19 T cell receptor beta chains were sequenced from one sample in a study of Ad26.COV2.S vaccination and SARS-CoV-2 variants. TCRdb's copy holds only in-frame clones and misses some; the assay was immunoSEQ multiplex PCR. The sample contains hundreds of thousands of clones, roughly nine tenths of which appear only once. The treatment here: about 20 received Ad26.COV2.S at low or high dose, single or two shots; 5 received placebo; per-sample allocation not given. Specimens were obtained on day 63 following the first vaccine or placebo injection. Sequences were derived from peripheral blood, sampled in a trial of Ad26.COV2.S vaccine versus placebo. Receptors were obtained from a person between 18 and 60 years old who received the Ad26.COV2.S COVID-19 vaccine or a placebo.

This chain joins TRBV6-5 and TRBJ1-1, with D unclear. V was shortened by 0 bases and J by 5 bases, with 10 bases between the two germline ends. This CDR3 has 14 residues. CDR1 MNHEY and CDR2 SVGAGI come from the germline V gene. The CDR3 protein is CASSYSKVVTEAFF. The CDR3 DNA is TGTGCCAGCAGTTACTCGAAGGTGGTGACTGAAGCTTTCTTT.

The CDR3 is CASSLDFGGGVSEKLFF. The CDR3 bases are TGTGCCAGCAGCTTAGATTTCGGGGGCGGTGTCAGTGAAAAACTGTTTTTT. The J gene is TRBJ1-4, the V gene TRBV7-2; the D gene is possibly TRBD1 (6 bases). There are 17 residues in the CDR3. Germline assignment: CDR1 SGHTA and CDR2 FQGNSA. The ends were cut back, 1 base at V and 7 bases at J, with 19 bases in the middle.

The chain is built from TRBV5-1 and TRBJ2-1; the D gene is possibly TRBD2 (5 bases). From germline, CDR1 is SGHRS and CDR2 YFSETQ. The CDR3 has 12 residues. Trimming pared 0 bases from V and 7 bases from J, leaving 5 bases between. CDR3 sequence: CASSLGTNEQFF. The CDR3 DNA is TGCGCCAGCAGCTTGGGGACTAATGAGCAGTTCTTC.

This clone came up once. The chain uses TRBV19 and TRBJ2-1; TRBD2 agrees at 10 bases. This CDR3 spans 16 amino acids. The junction had 13 bases not matched to a gene; V was cut back by 5 bases and J by 9 bases. Germline CDR1 is LNHDA and CDR2 is SQIVND (reference sequence). The CDR3 DNA reads as TGTGCCAGTAGTCCCCTGAGCGGGAGGGGTAAGGCTGAGCAGTTCTTC. It yields the protein CASSPLSGRGKAEQFF.

This clone was picked up one time. Other nucleotide sequences in the sample specify the same CDR3. The chain recombines TRBV7-9 with TRBJ1-3, with a weak D call TRBD1 (5 bases). CDR1 is SEHNR and CDR2 is FQNEAQ in the germline V gene (reference sequence). The CDR3 has 14 amino acids. V lost 2 bases to trimming and J lost 4 bases, with 9 bases between them. The CDR3 DNA reads TGTGCCAGCAGCTTAAGGGGCTCCGGAAACACCATATATTTT. This translates into CASSLRGSGNTIYF.

This chain joins TRBV10-1 and TRBJ1-1, with D tentatively TRBD1 (5 bases). Between the trimmed V and J ends, which lost 4 bases and 4 bases, there was a span of 7 bases. This CDR3 is built from 12 residues. Per the germline V gene, CDR1 is WNHNN and CDR2 is SYGVQD (reference sequence). Here the CDR3 DNA reads TGCGCCAGCAGTGCCGGGGGCACTGAAGCTTTCTTT. This gives the protein CASSAGGTEAFF.

This chain uses TRBV6-5 with TRBJ1-2; 11 bases align to TRBD1. Germline V gene data show CDR1 as MNHEY and CDR2 as SVGAGI. V dropped 6 bases and J dropped 4; count of bases not matched to a gene: 4. CDR3 length: 14 residues. CDR3 bases: TGTGCCAGCAGGGACAGGGGGCAGGGCTATGGCTACACCTTC. It encodes CASRDRGQGYGYTF.

The V and J genes are TRBV19 and TRBJ2-3, with 9 positions matching TRBD2. V was clipped by 5 bases and J by 3 bases; unmatched bases: 3. The germline V gene has CDR1 LNHDA and CDR2 SQIVND (reference sequence). CDR3 length: 14 residues. The CDR3 sequence is CASSERGETDTQYF. The CDR3 nucleotides read TGTGCCAGTAGTGAGCGGGGGGAAACAGATACGCAGTATTTT.

The CDR3 spells CASSTLSPQPGTGGGRVSPLHF. CDR3 DNA: TGTGCCAGCAGCACTCTATCCCCCCAACCCGGGACAGGGGGCGGAAGGGTTTCACCCCTCCACTTT. The gene calls are TRBV21-1 and TRBJ1-6; the tabulated D call, TRBD1, remains unverified against the DNA. TRBV21-1 is given as a pseudogene. This CDR3 is 22 amino acids long.

This clone has just one count. The chain employs TRBV6-5 and TRBJ1-2; 11 bases are shared with TRBD1. Trimming removed 0 bases from V and 4 bases from J; junction bases left unmatched: 4. The CDR3 length is 16 residues. Germline V gene lookup returns CDR1 MNHEY and CDR2 SVGAGI. CDR3 amino acids: CASSYSTGTGGYGYTF. The DNA of the CDR3 is TGTGCCAGCAGTTACTCGACCGGGACAGGGGGCTATGGCTACACCTTC.

The V gene is TRBV6-1, the J gene TRBJ2-7; D unclear. The V gene's germline CDR1 is MNHNS and CDR2 SASEGT. Trimming removed 0 bases at V and 7 bases at J, with 4 bases between. There are 11 residues in the CDR3. In nucleotides, the CDR3 is TGTGCCAGCAGTGAAGCGATAGAGCAGTACTTC. It yields the protein CASSEAIEQYF.

The gene calls are TRBV15 and TRBJ2-1; weak D call: TRBD2 (6 bases). CDR1 and CDR2 (germline): LNHNV, YYDKDF (reference sequence). V lost 0 bases to trimming and J lost 8 bases, with 17 bases between them. This CDR3 comprises 16 residues. CDR3 loop: CATSRDRAAGFDEQFF. As DNA, the CDR3 is TGTGCCACCAGCAGAGATCGAGCCGCGGGATTCGATGAGCAGTTCTTC.

This clone turned up a few times. This chain uses TRBV2 with TRBJ2-2, with D tentatively TRBD1 or TRBD2 (5 bases each). Trimming took 7 bases from V and 3 from J, leaving 6 bases between them. Germline V gene lookup returns CDR1 SNHLY and CDR2 FYNNEI. The CDR3 consists of 12 residues. Here the CDR3 reads CASMGDTGELFF. The DNA of the CDR3 is TGTGCCAGCATGGGGGACACCGGGGAGCTGTTTTTT.

This clone is a singleton in its sample. This sequence joins TRBV6-1 and TRBJ2-5; either TRBD1 or TRBD2 may supply D (5 bases each). Trimming shortened V by 3 bases and J by 2 bases, and 13 bases separated the two germline ends. Per germline, CDR1 MNHNS and CDR2 SASEGT. The CDR3 totals 15 residues. The CDR3 sequence: CASSEARDAQETQYF. The CDR3 coding sequence is TGTGCCAGCAGTGAGGCCAGGGACGCTCAAGAGACCCAGTACTTC.

This clone has a single count. The gene calls are TRBV24-1 and TRBJ2-2, with 9 bases that match TRBD2. The CDR3 has 15 residues. From germline, CDR1 is KGHDR and CDR2 SFDVKD. After removal of 12 bases from V and 6 bases from J, the junction contained 13 bases not matched to a gene. CDR3 DNA sequence: TGTGCCCCCCGGTCGGGACTAGCACCCCCCGGGGAGCTGTTTTTT. Translating it yields CAPRSGLAPPGELFF.

As regards this clone: The sample carries other DNA sequences with the same CDR3. The chain joins TRBV18 to TRBJ1-2; the match to TRBD1 covers 8 bases. In germline, CDR1 is KGHSH, CDR2 LQKENI. The V and J ends lost 0 bases and 3 bases, in that order; junction bases with no gene match: 3. CDR3 length: 15 amino acids. The CDR3 sequence: CASSPPSGGDYGYTF. DNA for the CDR3: TGTGCCAGCTCACCACCCTCAGGGGGCGACTATGGCTACACCTTC.

The chain is built from TRBV12-5 and TRBJ1-1; unclear D gene. V shed 8 bases and J shed 1 base, with 8 bases lying between them. The germline V gene encodes CDR1 LGHNT and CDR2 FRNRAP. The CDR3 consists of 12 residues. CDR3 residues: CASSFENTEAFF. DNA for the CDR3: TGTGCTAGTTCCTTCGAGAACACTGAAGCTTTCTTT.

J is TRBJ1-4 and V is TRBV4-2; D possibly corresponds to TRBD1 (6 bases). Germline V gene sequence: CDR1 LGHNA, CDR2 YNFKEQ. The CDR3 is made up of 16 amino acids. Trimming removed 1 base from V and 4 bases from J, with 13 bases in between. CDR3 in DNA: TGTGCCAGCAGCCAAGTTGGGGGGCAGGGTAATGAAAAACTGTTTTTT. It specifies CASSQVGGQGNEKLFF.

The chain is built from TRBV5-3 and TRBJ2-3; D gene uncertain. TRBV5-3 is classed as an ORF, of uncertain function. Trimming shortened V by 4 bases and J by 4 bases, and 4 bases separated the two germline ends. The CDR3 is 11 residues long. The CDR3, as DNA: TGTGCCAGAAGCCCGGCAGATACGCAGTATTTT. Its protein product is CARSPADTQYF.